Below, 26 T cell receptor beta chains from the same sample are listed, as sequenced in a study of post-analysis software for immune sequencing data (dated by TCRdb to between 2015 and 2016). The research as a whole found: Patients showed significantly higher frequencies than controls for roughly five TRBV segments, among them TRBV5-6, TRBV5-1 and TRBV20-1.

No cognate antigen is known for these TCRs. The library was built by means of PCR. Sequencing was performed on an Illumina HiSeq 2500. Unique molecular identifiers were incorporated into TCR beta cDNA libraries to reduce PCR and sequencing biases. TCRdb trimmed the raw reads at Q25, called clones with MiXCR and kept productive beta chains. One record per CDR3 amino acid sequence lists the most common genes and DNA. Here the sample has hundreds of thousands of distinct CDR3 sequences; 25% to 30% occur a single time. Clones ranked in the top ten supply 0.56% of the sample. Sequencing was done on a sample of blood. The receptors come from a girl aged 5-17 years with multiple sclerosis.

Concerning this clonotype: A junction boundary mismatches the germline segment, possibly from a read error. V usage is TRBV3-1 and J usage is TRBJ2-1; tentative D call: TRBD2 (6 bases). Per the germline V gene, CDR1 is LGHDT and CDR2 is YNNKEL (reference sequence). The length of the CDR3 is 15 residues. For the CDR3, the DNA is TGTGCCAGCATGGCGGGGAGTTCCTCCAACAATGAGCAGTTCTTC. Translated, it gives CASMAGSSSNNEQFF.

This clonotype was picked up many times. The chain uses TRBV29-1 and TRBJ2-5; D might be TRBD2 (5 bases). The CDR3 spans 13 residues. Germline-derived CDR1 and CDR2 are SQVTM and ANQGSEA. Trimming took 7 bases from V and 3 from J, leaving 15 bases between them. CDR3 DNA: TGCAGCGCTACTAGTTGGGCCGAAGAGACCCAGTACTTC. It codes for CSATSWAEETQYF.

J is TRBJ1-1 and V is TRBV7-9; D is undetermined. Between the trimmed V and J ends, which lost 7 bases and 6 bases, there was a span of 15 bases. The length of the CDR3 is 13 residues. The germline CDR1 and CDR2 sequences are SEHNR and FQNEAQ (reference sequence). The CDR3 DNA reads TGTGCCAGCACCCTGAATGAAAGGGCTGAAGCTTTCTTT. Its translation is CASTLNERAEAFF.

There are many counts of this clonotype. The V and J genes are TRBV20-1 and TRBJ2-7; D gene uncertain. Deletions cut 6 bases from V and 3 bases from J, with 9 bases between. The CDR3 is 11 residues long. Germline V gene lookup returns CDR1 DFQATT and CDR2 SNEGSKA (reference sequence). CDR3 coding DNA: TGCAGTGCCCCGTTCGTCTACGAGCAGTACTTC. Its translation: CSAPFVYEQYF.

CDR3 DNA sequence: TGTGCCAGCAGCTTAGTTGCGGGAGGGCCCTCGGGTGGGGCCAACGTCCTGACTTTC. Translated, it gives CASSLVAGGPSGGANVLTF. This chain joins TRBV11-2 and TRBJ2-6; 9 bases agree with TRBD2. CDR3 length: 19 residues. The germline V gene encodes CDR1 SGHAT and CDR2 FQNNGV. J gave up 3 bases and V 1 base, and 10 bases lay outside the gene matches.

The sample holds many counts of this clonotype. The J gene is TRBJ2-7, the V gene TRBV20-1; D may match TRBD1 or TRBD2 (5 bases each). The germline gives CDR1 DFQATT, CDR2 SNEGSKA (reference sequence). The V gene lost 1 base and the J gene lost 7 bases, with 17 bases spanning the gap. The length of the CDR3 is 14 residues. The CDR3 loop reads CSARGRDGRWEQYF. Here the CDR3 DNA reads TGCAGTGCTAGAGGCCGGGACGGTCGTTGGGAGCAGTACTTC.

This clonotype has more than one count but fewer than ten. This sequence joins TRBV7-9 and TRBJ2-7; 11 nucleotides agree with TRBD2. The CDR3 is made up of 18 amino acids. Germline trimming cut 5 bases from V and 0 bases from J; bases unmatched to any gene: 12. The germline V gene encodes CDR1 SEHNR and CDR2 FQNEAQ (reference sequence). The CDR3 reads CASSPSLPGLADSYEQYF. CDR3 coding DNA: TGTGCCAGCAGCCCGTCCTTACCGGGACTAGCGGACTCCTACGAGCAGTACTTC.

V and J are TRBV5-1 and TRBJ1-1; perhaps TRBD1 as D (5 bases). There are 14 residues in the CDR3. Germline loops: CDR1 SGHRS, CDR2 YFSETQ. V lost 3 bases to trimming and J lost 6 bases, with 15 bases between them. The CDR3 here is CASSWDPGSPEAFF. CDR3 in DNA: TGCGCCAGCAGCTGGGACCCAGGGAGCCCTGAAGCTTTCTTT.

The chain's CDR3 is CASSQGTGLSTDTQYF. The DNA for the CDR3 is TGCGCCAGCAGCCAAGGGACGGGATTGAGCACAGATACGCAGTATTTT. The V gene is TRBV4-1, the J gene TRBJ2-3, with a tentative D call TRBD2 (5 bases). The CDR3 has 16 residues. Trimming shortened V by 1 base and J by 0 bases, and 11 bases separated the two germline ends. The germline V gene encodes CDR1 MGHRA and CDR2 YSYEKL.

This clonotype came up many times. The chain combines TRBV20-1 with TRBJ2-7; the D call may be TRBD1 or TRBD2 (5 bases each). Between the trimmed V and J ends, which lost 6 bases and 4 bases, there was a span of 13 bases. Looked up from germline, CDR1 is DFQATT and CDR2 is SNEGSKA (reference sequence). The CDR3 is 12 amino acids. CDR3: CSATVGEYEQYF. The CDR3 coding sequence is TGCAGTGCCACCGTAGGGGAGTACGAGCAGTACTTC.

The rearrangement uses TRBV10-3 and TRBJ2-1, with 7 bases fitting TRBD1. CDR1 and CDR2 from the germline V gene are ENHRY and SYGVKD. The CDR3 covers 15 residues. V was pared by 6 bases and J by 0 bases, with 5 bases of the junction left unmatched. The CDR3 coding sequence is TGTGCCATCAGGAACAGGGGTAGCTCCTACAATGAGCAGTTCTTC. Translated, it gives CAIRNRGSSYNEQFF.

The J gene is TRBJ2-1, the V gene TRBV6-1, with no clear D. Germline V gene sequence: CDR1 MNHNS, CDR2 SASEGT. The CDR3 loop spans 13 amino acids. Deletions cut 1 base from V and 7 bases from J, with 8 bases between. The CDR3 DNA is TGTGCCAGCAGTGAAGAGTTTAGGAATGAGCAGTTCTTC. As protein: CASSEEFRNEQFF.

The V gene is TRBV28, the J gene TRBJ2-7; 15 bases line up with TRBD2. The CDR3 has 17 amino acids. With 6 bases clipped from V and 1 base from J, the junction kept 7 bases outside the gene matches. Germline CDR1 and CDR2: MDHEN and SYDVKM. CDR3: CASRGGLAGGGSYEQYF. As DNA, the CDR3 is TGTGCCAGCAGGGGGGGACTAGCGGGAGGTGGATCCTACGAGCAGTACTTC.

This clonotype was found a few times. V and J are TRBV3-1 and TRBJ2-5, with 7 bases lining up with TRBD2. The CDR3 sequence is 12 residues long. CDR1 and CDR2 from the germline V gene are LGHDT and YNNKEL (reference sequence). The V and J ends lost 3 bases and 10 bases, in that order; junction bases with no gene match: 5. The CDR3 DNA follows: TGTGCCAGCAGCCACTCGGGAGGTCGCCAGTACTTC. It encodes CASSHSGGRQYF.

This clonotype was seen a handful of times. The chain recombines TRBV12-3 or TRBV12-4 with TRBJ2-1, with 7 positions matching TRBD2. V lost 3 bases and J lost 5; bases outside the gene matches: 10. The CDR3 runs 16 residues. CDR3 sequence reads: CASSFPSSGANNEQFF. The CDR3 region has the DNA TGTGCCAGCAGTTTCCCCTCGAGCGGGGCTAACAATGAGCAGTTCTTC.

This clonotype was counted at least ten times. In nucleotides, the CDR3 is TGTGCCAGCAGCTTAGGAGGCAGGGGGCTTTACGAGCAGTACTTC. This encodes CASSLGGRGLYEQYF. This rearrangement joins TRBV7-2 to TRBJ2-7, with 8 bases aligning to TRBD1. Germline assignment: CDR1 SGHTA and CDR2 FQGNSA. Losses at the gene ends were 1 base for V and 4 bases for J; bases not matched to a gene: 6. CDR3 size: 15 residues. Full variable domain (rest looked up from reference TRBV7-2 and TRBJ2-7): GAGVSQSPSNKVTEKGKDVELRCDPISGHTALYWYRQSLGQGLEFLIYFQGNSAPDKSGLPSDRFSAERTGGSVSTLTIQRTQQEDSAVYLCASSLGGRGLYEQYFGPGTRLTVT.

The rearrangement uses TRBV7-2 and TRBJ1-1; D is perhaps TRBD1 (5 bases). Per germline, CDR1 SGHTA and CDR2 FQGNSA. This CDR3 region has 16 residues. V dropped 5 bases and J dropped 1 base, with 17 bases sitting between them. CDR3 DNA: TGTGCCAGCAGCCTCCGACCAACGACAGCGAACACTGAAGCTTTCTTT. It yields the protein CASSLRPTTANTEAFF.

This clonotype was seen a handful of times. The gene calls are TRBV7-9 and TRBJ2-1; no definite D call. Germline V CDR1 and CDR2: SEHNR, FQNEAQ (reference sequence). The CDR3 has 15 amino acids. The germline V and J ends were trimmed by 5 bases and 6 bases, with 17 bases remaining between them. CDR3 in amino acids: CASSNDRSLVNEQFF. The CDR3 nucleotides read TGTGCCAGCAGCAACGACCGTAGCTTGGTCAATGAGCAGTTCTTC. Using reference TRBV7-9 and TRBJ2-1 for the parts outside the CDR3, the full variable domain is DTGVSQNPRHKITKRGQNVTFRCDPISEHNRLYWYRQTLGQGPEFLTYFQNEAQLEKSRLLSDRFSAERPKGSFSTLEIQRTEQGDSAMYLCASSNDRSLVNEQFFGPGTRLTVL.

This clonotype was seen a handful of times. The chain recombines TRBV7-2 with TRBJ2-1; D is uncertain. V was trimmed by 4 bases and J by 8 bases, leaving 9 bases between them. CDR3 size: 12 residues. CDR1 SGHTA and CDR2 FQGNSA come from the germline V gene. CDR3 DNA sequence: TGTGCCAGCAGCTCCCGCCGGGATGAGCAGTTCTTC. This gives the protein CASSSRRDEQFF.

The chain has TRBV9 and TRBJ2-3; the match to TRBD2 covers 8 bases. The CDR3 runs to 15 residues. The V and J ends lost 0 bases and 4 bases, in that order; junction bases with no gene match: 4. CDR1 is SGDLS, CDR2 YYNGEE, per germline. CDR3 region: CASSVASGRPDTQYF. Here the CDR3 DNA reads TGTGCCAGCAGCGTAGCGAGCGGGAGACCAGATACGCAGTATTTT.

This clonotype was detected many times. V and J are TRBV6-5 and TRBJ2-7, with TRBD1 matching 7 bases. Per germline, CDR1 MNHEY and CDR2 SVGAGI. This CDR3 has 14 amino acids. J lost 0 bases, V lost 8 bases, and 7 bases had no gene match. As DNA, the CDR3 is TGTGCCAGCGACCGGACAGGAGACTCCTACGAGCAGTACTTC. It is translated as CASDRTGDSYEQYF.

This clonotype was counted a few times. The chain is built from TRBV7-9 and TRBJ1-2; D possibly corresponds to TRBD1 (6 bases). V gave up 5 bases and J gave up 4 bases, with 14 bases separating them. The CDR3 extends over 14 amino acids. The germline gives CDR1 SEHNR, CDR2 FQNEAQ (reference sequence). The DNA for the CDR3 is TGTGCCAGCAGCCTCATACAGGGAAGCTATGGCTACACCTTC. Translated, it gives CASSLIQGSYGYTF.

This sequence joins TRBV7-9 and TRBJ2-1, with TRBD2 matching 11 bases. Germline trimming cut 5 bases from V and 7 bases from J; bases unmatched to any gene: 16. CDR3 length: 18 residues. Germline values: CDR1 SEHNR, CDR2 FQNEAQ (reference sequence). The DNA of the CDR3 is TGTGCCAGCAGCCCGGGACTAGCGGAGCCCTTTCGGAGGAATGAGCAGTTCTTC. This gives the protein CASSPGLAEPFRRNEQFF.

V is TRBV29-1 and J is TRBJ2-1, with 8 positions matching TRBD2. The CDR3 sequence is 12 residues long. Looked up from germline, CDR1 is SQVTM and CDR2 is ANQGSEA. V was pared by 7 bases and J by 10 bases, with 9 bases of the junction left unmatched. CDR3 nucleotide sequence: TGCAGCGGGGGGCTCGGGGGGGGGGAGCAGTTCTTC. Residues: CSGGLGGGEQFF.

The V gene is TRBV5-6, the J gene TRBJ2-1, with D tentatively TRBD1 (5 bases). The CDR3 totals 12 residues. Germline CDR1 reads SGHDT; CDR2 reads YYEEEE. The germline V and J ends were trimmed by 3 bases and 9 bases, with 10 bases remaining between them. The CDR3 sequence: CASSYRLPEQFF. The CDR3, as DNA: TGTGCCAGCAGCTACAGGTTACCTGAGCAGTTCTTC.

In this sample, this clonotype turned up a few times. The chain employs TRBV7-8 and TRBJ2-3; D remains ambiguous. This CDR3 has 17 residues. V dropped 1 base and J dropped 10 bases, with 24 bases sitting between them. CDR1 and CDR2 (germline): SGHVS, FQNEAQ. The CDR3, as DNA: TGTGCCAGCAGCTTAGTACGTTTGGGTACGGAAAAAGTCGCGCAGTATTTT. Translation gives CASSLVRLGTEKVAQYF.